The 25 T cell receptor beta chains below come from one sample, sequenced in a study of cytomegalovirus exposure and HLA in healthy donors. The PCR employed 60 Vbeta primers together with 13 Jbeta primers. Some clones are missing from TCRdb's copy, which holds only in-frame ones; the method was immunoSEQ multiplex PCR. The data hold 100,000 or so clones, with roughly three quarters observed a single time. What was sequenced was PBMCs. These receptor sequences come from a man in his forties in good health and CMV-seronegative.

V and J are TRBV28 and TRBJ1-6; a weak D match, TRBD1 (6 bases). Per germline, CDR1 MDHEN and CDR2 SYDVKM. The V gene lost 5 bases and the J gene lost 9 bases, with 14 bases spanning the gap. The CDR3 length is 14 residues. The CDR3 spells CASSTTGFLSPLHF. CDR3 DNA sequence: TGTGCCAGCAGTACTACAGGGTTCCTTTCACCCCTCCACTTT. The entire variable domain, with the rest obtained from reference TRBV28 and TRBJ1-6, is as follows: DVKVTQSSRYLVKRTGEKVFLECVQDMDHENMFWYRQDPGLGLRLIYFSYDVKMKEKGDIPEGYSVSREKKERFSLILESASTNQTSMYLCASSTTGFLSPLHFGNGTRLTVT.

V and J are TRBV5-1 and TRBJ2-5, with a tentative D call TRBD1 (6 bases). This CDR3 is 14 amino acids long. Deletions cut 4 bases from V and 0 bases from J, with 10 bases between. CDR1 is SGHRS and CDR2 is YFSETQ in the germline V gene. In nucleotides, the CDR3 is TGCGCCAGCAGCCCGGGACAAAACCAAGAGACCCAGTACTTC. Amino acids: CASSPGQNQETQYF.

The chain has TRBV6-5 and TRBJ1-1; D remains unclear. CDR1 is MNHEY, CDR2 SVGAGI, per germline. Trimming stripped 3 bases from V and 1 base from J, with 15 bases between. The CDR3 sequence is 16 residues long. Here the CDR3 reads CASSYIRDIGNTEAFF. The CDR3 DNA follows: TGTGCCAGCAGTTATATCAGAGACATTGGGAACACTGAAGCTTTCTTT.

This chain links TRBV5-8 with TRBJ1-1, with D possibly TRBD1 on 6 matching bases. The V gene's germline CDR1 is SGHTS and CDR2 YDEGEE. The V and J ends lost 4 bases and 12 bases respectively, with 16 bases between them. The CDR3 spans 12 residues. CDR3 bases: TGTGCCAGCAGCCTCGTCCGGGACAAACCTTTCTTT. It specifies CASSLVRDKPFF.

The V gene is TRBV7-2, the J gene TRBJ2-3; possibly TRBD2 for D (6 bases). This CDR3 contains 14 residues. The germline V gene has CDR1 SGHTA and CDR2 FQGNSA. The V end was cut by 3 bases, the J end by 4 bases, with 11 bases between. The CDR3 is CASSFDGGADTQYF. In DNA form, the CDR3 reads TGTGCCAGCAGCTTCGACGGCGGGGCAGATACGCAGTATTTT.

The gene calls are TRBV6-1 and TRBJ1-1; maybe TRBD1 (6 bases). Germline V CDR1 and CDR2: MNHNS, SASEGT. The V gene lost 0 bases and the J gene lost 11 bases, with 16 bases spanning the gap. CDR3 size: 14 residues. Written as DNA, the CDR3 is TGTGCCAGCAGTGAAGCCGGGACAACTACAGAGGCTTTCTTT. Translating gives CASSEAGTTTEAFF.

V usage is TRBV5-1 and J usage is TRBJ1-2, with no clear D. V lost 0 bases and J lost 8, with 14 bases in between. The CDR3 loop spans 14 amino acids. Germline CDR1 SGHRS, CDR2 YFSETQ. CDR3 DNA sequence: TGCGCCAGCAGCTTGGAGGTTGCTCGGAGGGGCTACACCTTC. It is translated as CASSLEVARRGYTF. The full variable domain, with the rest looked up from reference TRBV5-1 and TRBJ1-2, is KAGVTQTPRYLIKTRGQQVTLSCSPISGHRSVSWYQQTPGQGLQFLFEYFSETQRNKGNFPGRFSGRQFSNSRSEMNVSTLELGDSALYLCASSLEVARRGYTFGSGTRLTVV.

The chain couples TRBV5-4 to TRBJ1-4; D is unclear. Germline CDR1 is SGHNT and CDR2 is YYREEE (reference sequence). V was clipped by 4 bases and J by 3 bases, with 10 bases between them. This CDR3 region has 14 residues. The CDR3 DNA reads as TGTGCCAGCAGCCTGACGGGAGCTAATGAAAAACTGTTTTTT. Protein sequence: CASSLTGANEKLFF.

This chain joins TRBV25-1 and TRBJ2-5, with 11 bases matching TRBD2. The CDR3 contains 17 residues. Germline V lookup: CDR1 MGHDK, CDR2 SYGVNS. V was pared by 0 bases and J by 5 bases, with 8 bases of the junction left unmatched. CDR3 loop: CASSEYERLAGSETQYF. The CDR3 nucleotides read TGTGCCAGCAGTGAATACGAGAGACTAGCGGGGAGTGAGACCCAGTACTTC.

This clone has a single count. CDR3 in amino acids: CASSLVGQGPRNTEAFF. The CDR3 DNA follows: TGCGCCAGCAGCTTGGTTGGACAGGGGCCGAGGAACACTGAAGCTTTCTTT. The chain combines TRBV5-1 with TRBJ1-1; 9 positions match TRBD1. This CDR3 region has 17 residues. Germline V gene lookup returns CDR1 SGHRS and CDR2 YFSETQ. J lost 1 base, V lost 0 bases, and 7 bases had no gene match.

This chain joins TRBV29-1 and TRBJ1-1, with TRBD1 identical over 10 bases. Trimming cost V 5 bases and J 3 bases; bases outside gene matches: 3. CDR3 length: 13 amino acids. CDR1 SQVTM and CDR2 ANQGSEA come from the germline V gene. The CDR3 DNA reads as TGCAGCGTTCTTGGACAGGGGGACACTGAAGCTTTCTTT. Translated, it gives CSVLGQGDTEAFF.

The chain uses TRBV30 and TRBJ1-4; 10 bases are a match to TRBD1. Per germline, CDR1 GTSNPN and CDR2 SVGIG (reference sequence). The V segment lost 3 bases and the J segment 8 bases; nucleotides outside the gene matches: 6. The CDR3 is 14 amino acids. CDR3 protein: CAWRGDRGKEKLFF. CDR3 bases: TGTGCCTGGAGGGGGGACAGGGGAAAGGAAAAACTGTTTTTT.

This clone was observed a single time. V and J are TRBV19 and TRBJ2-7, with TRBD1 matching 11 bases. This CDR3 comprises 16 residues. Losses at the gene ends were 5 bases for V and 1 base for J; bases not matched to a gene: 7. Germline V gene lookup returns CDR1 LNHDA and CDR2 SQIVND (reference sequence). The CDR3, as DNA: TGTGCCAGTAGTCCCTACGGACAGGGGGCGTCCTACGAGCAGTACTTC. It encodes CASSPYGQGASYEQYF.

The V call is TRBV4-1, the J call TRBJ2-3, with D possibly TRBD1 on 6 matching bases. Trimming removed 0 bases from V and 4 bases from J, with 11 bases in between. The CDR3 runs 15 residues. The germline CDR1 and CDR2 sequences are MGHRA and YSYEKL. This chain's CDR3 is CASSQDQGRADTQYF. The CDR3 region has the DNA TGCGCCAGCAGCCAAGATCAGGGGCGGGCAGATACGCAGTATTTT.

This chain links TRBV7-9 with TRBJ2-1; perhaps TRBD1 as D (6 bases). This CDR3 has 14 residues. Trimming stripped 4 bases from V and 8 bases from J, with 15 bases between. CDR1 and CDR2 from the germline V gene are SEHNR and FQNEAQ (reference sequence). The chain's CDR3 is CASSSSGPGDEQFF. CDR3 bases: TGTGCCAGCAGCTCCTCCGGGCCAGGGGATGAGCAGTTCTTC.

The genes are TRBV7-8 and TRBJ1-1; 8 bases align to TRBD1. Germline V gene data show CDR1 as SGHVS and CDR2 as FQNEAQ. V shed 5 bases and J 9 bases; nucleotides not matched to a gene: 14. The CDR3 runs 15 residues. CDR3 bases: TGTGCCAGCAGCGATAGGGACAGGTCATCCGGGCAAGCTTTCTTT. Protein product: CASSDRDRSSGQAFF.

The chain employs TRBV6-1 and TRBJ1-1; a possible D gene is TRBD1 (5 bases). Trimming shortened V by 6 bases and J by 0 bases, and 8 bases separated the two germline ends. The CDR3 runs 13 residues. CDR1 MNHNS and CDR2 SASEGT come from the germline V gene. DNA of the CDR3: TGTGCCAGCAGGGAGACAGTGAACACTGAAGCTTTCTTT. Protein product: CASRETVNTEAFF.

This clone was seen only a few times. The rearrangement joins TRBV7-3 to TRBJ1-2; D remains ambiguous. CDR1 SGHTA and CDR2 FQGTGA come from the germline V gene. The CDR3 contains 14 residues. Trimming stripped 5 bases from V and 3 bases from J, with 13 bases between. The CDR3 loop is CASSPQEGDYGYTF. CDR3 nucleotides: TGTGCCAGCAGCCCCCAGGAGGGTGACTATGGCTACACCTTC.

The rearrangement links TRBV5-4 to TRBJ2-7; TRBD1 is a possible D gene (6 bases). Germline V lookup: CDR1 SGHNT, CDR2 YYREEE (reference sequence). The CDR3 length is 15 residues. V lost 4 bases, J lost 6 bases, and 20 bases lay in between. CDR3 bases: TGTGCCAGCAGCCGTCCCTCGGCAGGGGCCTTCGAGCAGTACTTC. Amino acid sequence: CASSRPSAGAFEQYF.

This clone was observed a handful of times. The chain joins TRBV19 to TRBJ1-4; D ambiguous. Trimming shortened V by 0 bases and J by 1 base, and 21 bases separated the two germline ends. Germline V gene data show CDR1 as LNHDA and CDR2 as SQIVND (reference sequence). The CDR3 has 20 residues. The CDR3 spells CASSIDLTWTGSGTNEKLFF. The CDR3 DNA sequence: TGTGCCAGTAGTATAGATCTAACCTGGACGGGGTCCGGAACTAATGAAAAACTGTTTTTT. The variable domain in full, with the rest retrieved from reference TRBV19 and TRBJ1-4, is DGGITQSPKYLFRKEGQNVTLSCEQNLNHDAMYWYRQDPGQGLRLIYYSQIVNDFQKGDIAEGYSVSREKKESFPLTVTSAQKNPTAFYLCASSIDLTWTGSGTNEKLFFGSGTQLSVL.

This clone appeared once. The chain combines TRBV5-1 with TRBJ2-7, with TRBD2 identical over 11 bases. J was trimmed by 1 base and V by 1 base; bases with no gene match: 7. Germline CDR1 is SGHRS and CDR2 is YFSETQ. The CDR3 sequence is 17 residues long. The CDR3 is CASSLSLAGGPSYEQYF. The CDR3 bases are TGCGCCAGCAGCTTGTCGCTAGCGGGGGGTCCATCCTACGAGCAGTACTTC.

The chain employs TRBV7-2 and TRBJ1-5; D possibly corresponds to TRBD1 (5 bases). Trimming cost V 1 base and J 1 base, with 5 bases left between them. CDR3 length: 14 amino acids. The germline CDR1 and CDR2 sequences are SGHTA and FQGNSA. CDR3 coding DNA: TGTGCCAGCAGCTTAGGACAGAGCAATCAGCCCCAGCATTTT. Translated: CASSLGQSNQPQHF.

This clone was seen only once. This chain connects TRBV6-4 to TRBJ1-5; D is undetermined. V dropped 4 bases and J dropped 4 bases, with 11 bases sitting between them. The germline gives CDR1 MRHNA, CDR2 SNTAGT. There are 14 residues in the CDR3. Here the CDR3 reads CASSVTGGNQPQHF. The CDR3 nucleotides read TGTGCCAGCAGTGTTACCGGCGGAAATCAGCCCCAGCATTTT.

This chain links TRBV11-3 with TRBJ1-6, with D hard to call. Germline V gene sequence: CDR1 SGHNT, CDR2 YENEEA. The CDR3 is 16 amino acids. V lost 3 bases and J lost 2, with 11 bases in between. CDR3 coding DNA: TGTGCCAGCAGCTTCGTCGGGGTAACCTATAATTCACCCCTCCACTTT. It translates to CASSFVGVTYNSPLHF.

This chain uses TRBV2 with TRBJ2-4, with a tentative D call TRBD1 (6 bases). The CDR3 is 12 amino acids. Deletions cut 2 bases from V and 15 bases from J, with 14 bases between. In germline, CDR1 is SNHLY, CDR2 FYNNEI. For the CDR3, the DNA is TGTGCCAGCAGTGAATCAGGGGCCCGCGGGTACTTC. Protein: CASSESGARGYF.